The T cell receptor beta chain under discussion was sequenced for a study of blood T cell repertoires in COVID-19. Study-level information: Acute and convalescent COVID-19 specimens originated in the United States, Italy and Spain. From T cells, B-cell-depleted T cells, or PBMCs came the material, which was cDNA or gDNA.

Authors' processing steps: Reference gene primer amplification yielded estimated nucleated cell counts. Profiling relied on immunoSEQ multiplex PCR, and the TCRdb table lists in-frame clones only, not all of them. The DNA gave D and trimming, while V, J and clone size come from that table. This sample yields 50,000 to 80,000 clones, of which approximately 89% are seen a single time; roughly 1.5% belongs to the top ten. The sample holds one count of this clone. This TCR derives from a man aged 55 to 70 with acute or convalescent COVID-19. The sequenced sample was peripheral blood.

CDR3 DNA sequence: TGTGCCAGCAGCTACCTTCTCGGACTTACCTACGAGCAGTACTTC. Amino acid sequence: CASSYLLGLTYEQYF. The V gene is TRBV7-2, the J gene TRBJ2-7; perhaps TRBD2 as D (5 bases). The CDR3 has 15 residues. The germline V gene has CDR1 SGHTA and CDR2 FQGNSA. V dropped 4 bases and J dropped 2 bases, with 15 bases sitting between them.